The 11 T cell receptor beta chains listed next were all sequenced from one sample in a study of glioma-infiltrating T cells after dendritic cell vaccination. This table comes from immunoSEQ multiplex PCR, and its TCRdb copy is limited to in-frame clones, with some not included. The sample includes approximately 100,000 clones, approximately 80% of them seen just once. The sample consisted of blood, taken before dendritic cell vaccination. The receptors here all came from a human donor with glioblastoma.

This clone came up once. The J gene is TRBJ1-2, the V gene TRBV2; possible D gene TRBD1, 6 bases. The V and J ends lost 2 bases and 2 bases respectively, with 12 bases between them. The CDR3 covers 15 residues. Germline lookup yields CDR1 SNHLY and CDR2 FYNNEI. The CDR3 sequence is CASSEIRGRNYGYTF. The DNA of the CDR3 is TGTGCCAGCAGTGAAATCAGGGGACGGAACTATGGCTACACCTTC.

The chain couples TRBV21-1 to TRBJ2-2; the table's TRBD2 call for D was not verified on the DNA. TRBV21-1 is marked as a pseudogene. The CDR3 is made up of 21 amino acids. The chain's CDR3 is CASSKQGGLAGGPRNTGELFF. CDR3 in DNA: TGTGCCAGCAGCAAACAAGGGGGACTAGCGGGAGGGCCTCGGAACACCGGGGAGCTGTTTTTT.

A single count supports this clone. This chain links TRBV14 with TRBJ1-6; D remains unclear. Germline CDR1 is SGHDN and CDR2 is FVKESK. Deletions cut 0 bases from V and 9 bases from J, with 9 bases between. The CDR3 covers 14 residues. The CDR3, as DNA: TGTGCCAGCAGCCAAGATGTGCGGTCTTCACCCCTCCACTTT. Translation gives CASSQDVRSSPLHF.

This rearrangement joins TRBV5-1 to TRBJ2-7; TRBD2 matches at 11 bases. Trimming at V came to 1 base and at J to 2 bases, leaving 8 bases not matched to a gene. The CDR3 length is 17 residues. Germline CDR1 is SGHRS and CDR2 is YFSETQ. Here the CDR3 reads CASSLRLAGNLPYEQYF. In DNA form, the CDR3 reads TGCGCCAGCAGCTTGAGACTAGCGGGGAACCTACCCTACGAGCAGTACTTC.

This chain uses TRBV11-2 with TRBJ2-7, with 8 positions matching TRBD2. The germline V gene encodes CDR1 SGHAT and CDR2 FQNNGV. After removal of 1 base from V and 3 bases from J, the junction contained 11 bases not matched to a gene. This CDR3 spans 17 amino acids. Written as DNA, the CDR3 is TGTGCCAGCAGCTTAGTTCGGGGGGGCGCGTCTATCTACGAGCAGTACTTC. Its translation is CASSLVRGGASIYEQYF.

The chain uses TRBV19 and TRBJ1-5; 9 bases agree with TRBD1. Germline CDR1 and CDR2: LNHDA and SQIVND (reference sequence). The CDR3 runs to 14 residues. With 9 bases clipped from V and 6 bases from J, the junction kept 9 bases outside the gene matches. The CDR3 DNA follows: TGTGCCAGCAGACCGGGACAGGGATTTCAGCCCCAGCATTTT. This sequence encodes CASRPGQGFQPQHF.

The chain couples TRBV4-1 to TRBJ1-2; D is uncertain. From germline, CDR1 is MGHRA and CDR2 YSYEKL. The CDR3 runs 15 residues. Trimming took 1 base from V and 0 from J, leaving 9 bases between them. CDR3 in amino acids: CASSQGPGTNYGYTF. Written as DNA, the CDR3 is TGCGCCAGCAGCCAAGGGCCGGGGACTAACTATGGCTACACCTTC.

This chain joins TRBV5-4 and TRBJ2-1; TRBD1 matches at 7 bases. Per germline, CDR1 SGHNT and CDR2 YYREEE (reference sequence). There are 15 residues in the CDR3. The V gene end was trimmed by 4 bases and the J gene end by 2 bases; junction bases not matched to a gene: 6. CDR3 loop: CASSPRQGAYNEQFF. DNA for the CDR3: TGTGCCAGCAGCCCGCGACAGGGAGCCTACAATGAGCAGTTCTTC.

This clone was seen once. The CDR3 nucleotides are TGCGCCAGCAGCCAAGATACAAAAGAGGGCCGGGAAGCTTTCTTT. It translates to CASSQDTKEGREAFF. This rearrangement joins TRBV4-1 to TRBJ1-1; no firm D call. The CDR3 is 15 amino acids. Germline V gene lookup returns CDR1 MGHRA and CDR2 YSYEKL. The V gene lost 0 bases and the J gene lost 8 bases, with 16 bases spanning the gap.

The chain has TRBV4-1 and TRBJ2-7, with 8 bases aligning to TRBD2. The V segment lost 3 bases and the J segment 3 bases; nucleotides outside the gene matches: 7. Germline V gene data show CDR1 as MGHRA and CDR2 as YSYEKL. This CDR3 has 15 residues. The CDR3 DNA is TGCGCCAGCAGCCAGCCGAGCGGGAGTGGCTACGAGCAGTACTTC. Translation: CASSQPSGSGYEQYF.

This clone showed up just a few times. The junction departs from germline at one end; a sequencing error may be responsible. CDR3 DNA sequence: TGTGCCTGGAGTGTACAGGGACAGGCCTGCTTC. Its translation is CAWSVQGQACF. V and J are TRBV30 and TRBJ1-2; 8 bases align to TRBD1. The CDR3 is 11 amino acids. Germline CDR1 GTSNPN, CDR2 SVGIG (reference sequence).